This T cell receptor (beta chain) was profiled in a study of T cell responses to AZD1222 COVID-19 vaccine (dated by TCRdb to about 2021). About the full investigation: Because spike-specific TCR depth and breadth did not differ between the two schedules, AZD1222 recipients who got a second dose at roughly 4 weeks were pooled with those who got a second dose at roughly 12 weeks. A total of just over 230 trial participants underwent TCR sequencing, of whom some 200 had received two doses of AZD1222 and roughly 26 had received two doses of the MenACWY control vaccine. Trial participants were enrolled by age into 18-55, 56-69 and 70-plus year subgroups, with about 150, 28 and 57 TCR-sequenced participants respectively.

Here is what the overall study found, with its caveats: The whole spike protein was spanned by vaccine-associated CD4 TCRs, and dominant responses were seen in regions 160-218 and 743-854. Epitopes outside the regions mutated in the B.1.351 and B.1.1.7 variants were reportedly recognized by nearly half of the unique spike-specific TCRs. After two AZD1222 doses, spike-specific TCR breadth and depth were significantly higher than at day 0 and than in MenACWY recipients. Participants were mostly white British and included more females than males, and it was suggested by the authors that clonal diversity may have been underestimated. Only five or six AZD1222 recipients were SARS-CoV-2 seropositive at baseline, limiting conclusions about previously exposed vaccinees. Because no samples from the day 14 peak response were available, repertoires could be characterized only after the peak T cell response. The 56-69-year group was small, and its depth increase did not reach significance, likely because of low power.

The time point label of this sample denotes: baseline before first vaccination. The vaccinee samples were drawn from two UK trials, COV001 and COV002, one of which was a single-blind randomized controlled phase 2/3 trial testing AZD1222 (ChAdOx1 nCoV-19) in healthy adults. For TCRbeta chain sequencing, PBMC samples were collected from trial participants at day 0 and at day 28 after the second dose. Points on this clone: What antigen it recognizes has not been identified. Within one base of it there is no much larger clone, and no base qualities were kept.

The CDR3 regions of human TCRbeta chains were subjected to immunosequencing. For the original study's pipeline: TCRs in the repertoires were matched against a reference library of SARS-CoV-2-specific TCRs that had been generated with the MIRA antigen-specificity platform. Breadth meant the fraction of unique TCRs that were SARS-CoV-2-associated, whereas depth meant the fraction of total T cells that were SARS-CoV-2-associated. Using the MIRA data, every spike-specific TCR was mapped to the spike region that the TCR reacted to and assigned to either a CD4 or a CD8 class. Log10-transformed breadth and depth values were compared by one-way ANOVA with Sidak's multiple comparisons tests. The immuneACCESS repertoire file appears here via TCRdb, limited to in-frame rearrangements. These files lack a portion of the clones; in checked studies, under half of the deficit traces to unresolved V genes, and the cause of the others is not known. The V and J calls and clone size are taken from that table; D and trimming were inferred from the DNA. The sample includes just under 55,000 clones, with 70% to 90% observed a single time. The ten largest clones take up approximately 4.1% of the sample.

Spanning cysteine to phenylalanine, the CDR3 consists of 15 amino acids. Only CDR3 DNA remains: 45 bases, in frame from the first base. CDR1 MNHEY and CDR2 SMNVEV are derived from the germline V gene (reference sequence). The V end gives up 1 base and the J end 7 bases, leaving 9 bases in the junction not matched to a gene. This TCR derives from an adult in good health. Recombination linked TRBV27 to TRBJ2-7, and 8 junctional nucleotides match TRBD1. Source: peripheral blood, taken on day 0 of AZD1222 vaccination. The DNA reads as follows: TGTGCCAGCAGTTTATTCGACAGGGGAACCGGAGAGCAGTACTTC. Translated, this gives CASSLFDRGTGEQYF.